Following are 28 T cell receptor beta chains from one sample sequenced in a study of vaccination effects on CD4 cells after COVID-19. Sequencing was performed with immunoSEQ multiplex PCR; in TCRdb, only in-frame clones are kept and a portion is missing. In the table there are approximately 37,000 clones, roughly 87% of which are singletons. The antigens these receptors bind are not known. Isolation of CD4+ T cells took place after about ten days of culture. Sequencing used CD4+ T cells from PBMCs cultured without peptide, obtained before COVID-19 vaccination. These TCRs come from a human donor who received a COVID-19 vaccine.

J is TRBJ2-3 and V is TRBV2; 7 nucleotides match TRBD2. The CDR3 length is 15 residues. Trimming took 7 bases from V and 2 from J; bases not matched to a gene: 9. The germline gives CDR1 SNHLY, CDR2 FYNNEI. The CDR3 is CASMSGTTLTDTQYF. The CDR3 DNA reads as TGTGCCAGCATGTCCGGGACTACCCTCACAGATACGCAGTATTTT.

The rearrangement joins TRBV29-1 to TRBJ1-4; D may be TRBD1 (6 bases). From germline, CDR1 is SQVTM and CDR2 ANQGSEA. The CDR3 sequence is 14 residues long. V was trimmed by 0 bases and J by 7 bases, leaving 12 bases between them. The CDR3 DNA follows: TGCAGCGTTGAAGAGTACAGGGCCGGTGAAAAACTGTTTTTT. Its protein is CSVEEYRAGEKLFF.

The rearrangement uses TRBV28 and TRBJ1-5; TRBD1 is a possible D gene (5 bases). The CDR3 loop spans 12 amino acids. Germline V gives CDR1 MDHEN, CDR2 SYDVKM. V was trimmed by 8 bases and J by 1 base, leaving 6 bases between them. The CDR3 DNA reads as TGTGCCAGCGGGGACAGCAATCAGCCCCAGCATTTT. Its protein is CASGDSNQPQHF.

The gene calls are TRBV28 and TRBJ1-3; D gene uncertain. The CDR3 has 13 amino acids. Germline values: CDR1 MDHEN, CDR2 SYDVKM. Trimming removed 3 bases from V and 4 bases from J, with 7 bases in between. CDR3 sequence reads: CASSFYGGNTIYF. CDR3 sequence (DNA): TGTGCCAGCAGTTTCTATGGGGGAAACACCATATATTTT.

A few counts support this clone. This rearrangement joins TRBV7-2 to TRBJ1-1; the D gene is possibly TRBD1 (5 bases). The CDR3 runs 15 residues. CDR1 is SGHTA and CDR2 is FQGNSA in the germline V gene. V dropped 3 bases and J dropped 0 bases, with 11 bases sitting between them. CDR3 amino acids: CASSLHRTMNTEAFF. The CDR3 DNA sequence: TGTGCCAGCAGCTTGCACAGGACGATGAACACTGAAGCTTTCTTT.

This clone was seen a single time. This sequence joins TRBV27 and TRBJ1-2, with 7 bases that match TRBD1. The CDR3 is 15 amino acids. CDR1 is MNHEY, CDR2 SMNVEV, per germline (reference sequence). Germline trimming cut 6 bases from V and 4 bases from J; bases unmatched to any gene: 11. CDR3 loop: CASSLSTGKSYGYTF. Written as DNA, the CDR3 is TGTGCCAGCAGCCTTTCGACAGGGAAAAGCTATGGCTACACCTTC.

The chain couples TRBV4-3 to TRBJ1-1, with 8 bases that match TRBD1. The CDR3 sequence is 16 residues long. From germline, CDR1 is LGHNA and CDR2 YSLEER. The V segment lost 1 base and the J segment 1 base; nucleotides outside the gene matches: 5. CDR3 coding DNA: TGCGCCAGCAGCCAAGGGCCCGGACAGGGGAACACTGAAGCTTTCTTT. Protein product: CASSQGPGQGNTEAFF.

The V gene is TRBV11-1, the J gene TRBJ2-7, with 8 positions matching TRBD1. CDR1 is SGHAT, CDR2 FQDESV, per germline (reference sequence). This CDR3 has 13 residues. After removal of 6 bases from V and 4 bases from J, the junction contained 5 bases not matched to a gene. The CDR3: CASSKGDRYEQYV. In DNA form, the CDR3 reads TGTGCCAGCAGTAAGGGGGACAGGTACGAGCAGTACGTC.

This rearrangement joins TRBV28 to TRBJ1-2; D remains unclear. Per the germline V gene, CDR1 is MDHEN and CDR2 is SYDVKM. This CDR3 is 18 amino acids long. Trimming removed 6 bases from V and 1 base from J, with 24 bases in between. The CDR3 region is CASSHHKLRTDYNYGYTF. CDR3 sequence (DNA): TGTGCCAGCAGCCACCATAAACTCCGGACCGATTATAACTATGGCTACACCTTC.

The chain joins TRBV7-8 to TRBJ2-3; the match to TRBD2 covers 10 bases. V lost 2 bases to trimming and J lost 1 base; unmatched junction nucleotides: 0. Germline CDR1 reads SGHVS; CDR2 reads FQNEAQ. CDR3 length: 15 amino acids. The DNA for the CDR3 is TGTGCCAGCAGCTTAACTAGCGGGGGCACAGATACGCAGTATTTT. Translating gives CASSLTSGGTDTQYF.

This chain links TRBV5-1 with TRBJ2-3; perhaps D is TRBD1 or TRBD2 (6 bases each). Trimming cost V 0 bases and J 5 bases, with 10 bases left between them. The germline V gene has CDR1 SGHRS and CDR2 YFSETQ. The CDR3 runs 14 residues. The CDR3 sequence: CASSLGGAGDTQYF. The CDR3 DNA follows: TGCGCCAGCAGCTTGGGGGGGGCGGGAGATACGCAGTATTTT.

J is TRBJ2-2 and V is TRBV2; D unresolved. Germline V gene data show CDR1 as SNHLY and CDR2 as FYNNEI. The CDR3 runs 13 residues. V lost 0 bases and J 4 bases, leaving 3 bases between the germline ends. The CDR3 DNA is TGTGCCAGCAGTGAAGCTAGCACCGGGGAGCTGTTTTTT. It is translated as CASSEASTGELFF.

This clone was detected once. The gene calls are TRBV4-1 and TRBJ1-1, with unresolved D. This CDR3 contains 13 residues. The germline CDR1 and CDR2 sequences are MGHRA and YSYEKL. The V and J ends lost 0 bases and 4 bases respectively, with 6 bases between them. CDR3 sequence (DNA): TGCGCCAGCAGCCAAGATGATGCCACTGAAGCTTTCTTT. Translated, it gives CASSQDDATEAFF.

This clone was detected only a few times. The chain combines TRBV5-1 with TRBJ2-7, with TRBD2 identical over 9 bases. This CDR3 is built from 16 residues. The germline V gene encodes CDR1 SGHRS and CDR2 YFSETQ. Unmatched junction bases numbered 9, after V lost 4 bases and J lost 1 base. CDR3 DNA sequence: TGCGCCAGCAGCCCGGGCGTTAGCGGGGGATCCTACGAGCAGTACGTC. Amino acids: CASSPGVSGGSYEQYV.

V and J are TRBV5-1 and TRBJ1-4; TRBD1 is a possible D gene (6 bases). Germline loops: CDR1 SGHRS, CDR2 YFSETQ. V was shortened by 0 bases and J by 4 bases, with 10 bases between the two germline ends. This CDR3 is 15 amino acids long. CDR3 nucleotide sequence: TGCGCCAGCAGCTTGGTGGGGACACTTAATGAAAAACTGTTTTTT. Protein: CASSLVGTLNEKLFF.

The chain recombines TRBV2 with TRBJ1-1, with a tentative D call TRBD1 (5 bases). V was shortened by 6 bases and J by 1 base, with 15 bases between the two germline ends. Germline CDR1 SNHLY, CDR2 FYNNEI. The CDR3 extends over 15 amino acids. CDR3 in DNA: TGTGCCAGCAGCCTAGTCGGGACGGCGAACACTGAAGCTTTCTTT. Translation gives CASSLVGTANTEAFF.

This clone has only a few counts. The gene calls are TRBV12-3 or TRBV12-4 and TRBJ1-2, with TRBD1 as a possible D gene (6 bases). Trimming took off 7 bases at V and 5 bases at J, with 14 bases between the two ends. The CDR3 has 13 residues. CDR3 sequence: CASTLDRGYGYTF. The CDR3 DNA reads TGTGCCAGCACTCTGGACAGAGGGTATGGCTACACCTTC.

The V gene is TRBV2, the J gene TRBJ1-3; D unclear. The CDR3 has 14 amino acids. CDR1 and CDR2 from the germline V gene are SNHLY and FYNNEI. V lost 7 bases to trimming and J lost 2 bases, with 12 bases between them. CDR3 residues: CASKTLLAGNTIYF. CDR3 coding DNA: TGTGCCAGCAAAACCCTCCTTGCTGGAAACACCATATATTTT.

The chain is built from TRBV11-3 and TRBJ2-5; no clear D. V was trimmed by 5 bases and J by 1 base, leaving 11 bases between them. This CDR3 has 14 residues. Germline values: CDR1 SGHNT, CDR2 YENEEA. The CDR3 nucleotides are TGTGCCAGCAGCCTCGCCGGAGCCCAAGAGACCCAGTACTTC. Its translation: CASSLAGAQETQYF.

The DNA for the CDR3 is TGTGCCAGCAGTGTACGGACTAGCGGGGGGGCGTTCGCGTGGAAAGAGACCCAGTACTTC. It codes for CASSVRTSGGAFAWKETQYF. The V and J genes are TRBV2 and TRBJ2-5; 15 nucleotides align to TRBD2. There are 20 residues in the CDR3. Losses at the gene ends were 4 bases for V and 3 bases for J; bases not matched to a gene: 15. Germline assignment: CDR1 SNHLY and CDR2 FYNNEI.

J is TRBJ2-6 and V is TRBV5-1, with D unclear. Per germline, CDR1 SGHRS and CDR2 YFSETQ. V gave up 0 bases and J gave up 0 bases, with 4 bases separating them. The CDR3 length is 15 residues. CDR3 residues: CASSLGHSGANVLTF. Written as DNA, the CDR3 is TGCGCCAGCAGCTTGGGCCACTCTGGGGCCAACGTCCTGACTTTC.

This clone was detected a few times. V and J are TRBV4-3 and TRBJ1-2; tentatively, D is TRBD1 (5 bases). CDR1 and CDR2 from the germline V gene are LGHNA and YSLEER. CDR3 length: 15 residues. V was clipped by 0 bases and J by 4 bases, with 12 bases between them. The CDR3 loop is CASSQDTGGGYGYTF. The CDR3 nucleotides read TGCGCCAGCAGCCAAGATACCGGGGGAGGCTATGGCTACACCTTC.

The chain couples TRBV7-2 to TRBJ2-1; 7 bases are shared with TRBD1. The V segment lost 1 base and the J segment 2 bases; nucleotides outside the gene matches: 5. The CDR3 sequence is 16 residues long. The germline CDR1 and CDR2 sequences are SGHTA and FQGNSA. DNA for the CDR3: TGTGCCAGCAGCTTAGGCGCGACAGGGCCCTACAATGAGCAGTTCTTC. Translated, it gives CASSLGATGPYNEQFF.

A single count supports this clone. The rearrangement links TRBV28 to TRBJ1-1; D possibly corresponds to TRBD1 (6 bases). CDR1 and CDR2 (germline): MDHEN, SYDVKM. This CDR3 comprises 13 residues. V gave up 5 bases and J gave up 5 bases, with 12 bases separating them. CDR3 sequence reads: CASSPTGWTEAFF. In DNA, the CDR3 is TGTGCCAGCAGTCCGACAGGTTGGACTGAAGCTTTCTTT.

This chain connects TRBV24-1 to TRBJ2-2; the D is unclear. Germline loops: CDR1 KGHDR, CDR2 SFDVKD. Trimming took off 1 base at V and 3 bases at J, with 2 bases between the two ends. The CDR3 extends over 13 amino acids. The CDR3 DNA reads as TGTGCCACCAGTGATTTTTACACCGGGGAGCTGTTTTTT. This codes for CATSDFYTGELFF.

The chain couples TRBV20-1 to TRBJ2-3, with D perhaps matching TRBD1 (5 bases). The CDR3 consists of 15 residues. The V end lost 3 bases, the J end lost 1 base, and 14 bases lay between the germline ends. Germline V gene sequence: CDR1 DFQATT, CDR2 SNEGSKA (reference sequence). As DNA, the CDR3 is TGCAGTGCTAGTAACGCAGGGCAAGGCACAGATACGCAGTATTTT. Its translation is CSASNAGQGTDTQYF.

The gene calls are TRBV5-1 and TRBJ1-4; D unclear. Germline loops: CDR1 SGHRS, CDR2 YFSETQ. CDR3 length: 13 amino acids. Trimming stripped 0 bases from V and 8 bases from J, with 8 bases between. The CDR3 sequence is CASSLDPGEKLFF. CDR3 nucleotide sequence: TGCGCCAGCAGCTTGGATCCGGGAGAAAAACTGTTTTTT.

The V gene is TRBV6-6, the J gene TRBJ1-3; 9 bases agree with TRBD1. The CDR3 loop spans 15 amino acids. V lost 6 bases, J lost 4 bases, and 7 bases stayed unmatched. Germline lookup yields CDR1 MNHNY and CDR2 SVGAGI (reference sequence). CDR3 in DNA: TGTGCCAGCAGCCCCGGGACAGGGATAGGAAACACCATATATTTT. Its protein product is CASSPGTGIGNTIYF.